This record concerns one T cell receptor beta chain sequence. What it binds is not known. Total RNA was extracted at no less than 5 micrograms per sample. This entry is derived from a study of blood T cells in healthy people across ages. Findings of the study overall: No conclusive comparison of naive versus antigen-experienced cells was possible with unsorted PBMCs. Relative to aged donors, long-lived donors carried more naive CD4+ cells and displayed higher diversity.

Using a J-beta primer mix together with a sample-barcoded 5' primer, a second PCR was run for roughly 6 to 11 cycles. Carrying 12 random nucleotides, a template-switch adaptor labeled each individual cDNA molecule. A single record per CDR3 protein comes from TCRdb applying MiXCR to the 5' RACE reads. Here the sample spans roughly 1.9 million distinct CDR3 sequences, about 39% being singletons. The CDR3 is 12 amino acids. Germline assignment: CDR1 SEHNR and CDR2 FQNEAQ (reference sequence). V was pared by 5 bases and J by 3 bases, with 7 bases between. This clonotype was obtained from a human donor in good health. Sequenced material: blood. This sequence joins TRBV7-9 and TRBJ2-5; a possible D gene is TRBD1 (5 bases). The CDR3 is CASSAREETQYF. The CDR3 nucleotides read TGTGCCAGCAGCGCCAGGGAAGAGACCCAGTACTTC.